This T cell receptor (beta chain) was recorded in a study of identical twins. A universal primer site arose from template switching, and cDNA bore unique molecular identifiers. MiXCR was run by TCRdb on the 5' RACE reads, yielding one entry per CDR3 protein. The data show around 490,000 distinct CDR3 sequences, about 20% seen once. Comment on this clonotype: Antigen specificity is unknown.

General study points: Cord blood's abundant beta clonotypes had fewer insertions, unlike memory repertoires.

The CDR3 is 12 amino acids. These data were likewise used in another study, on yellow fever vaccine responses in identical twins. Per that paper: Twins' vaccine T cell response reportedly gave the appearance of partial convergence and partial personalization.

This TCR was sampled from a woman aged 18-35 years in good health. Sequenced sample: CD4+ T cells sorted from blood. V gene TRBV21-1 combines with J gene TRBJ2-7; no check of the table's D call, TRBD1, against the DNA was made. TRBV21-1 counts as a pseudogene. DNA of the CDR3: TGTGCCAGCCCCAGGGGGTTGGACGAGCAGTACGTC. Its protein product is CASPRGLDEQYV.